This T cell receptor (beta chain) was captured in a study of sequential checkpoint blockade in melanoma. Study-level background: First-line arms were nivolumab then ipilimumab, or the reverse, randomized 1:1. Maintenance nivolumab came after either treatment sequence.

Treatment of the sample: randomized to nivolumab then ipilimumab (arm A) or the reverse (arm B). Patients had received no earlier DNA-damaging chemotherapy. From thawed PBMCs, live CD3+CD8+ cells negative for CD19 and CD56 were sorted. The protocol was immunoSEQ multiplex PCR, while the TCRdb copy is restricted to in-frame clones and leaves out a portion. The data show 3,600 or so clones, 45% to 65% seen once. Germline-derived CDR1 and CDR2 are GTSNPN and SVGIG (reference sequence). Deletions cut 1 base from V and 0 bases from J, with 8 bases between. CDR3 length: 14 residues. This chain connects TRBV30 to TRBJ2-3; no definite D call. The material sequenced was CD8+ T cells sorted from blood (inferred from file names), taken from a patient given nivolumab and ipilimumab in sequence. The source is a human patient with melanoma. Some clones in this sample may be carry-over from other donors' samples. For the CDR3, the DNA is TGTGCCTGGAGTGGACACACTAGCACAGATACGCAGTATTTT. Residues: CAWSGHTSTDTQYF. The full variable domain, with the rest looked up from reference TRBV30 and TRBJ2-3, is SQTIHQWPATLVQPVGSPLSLECTVEGTSNPNLYWYRQAAGRGLQLLFYSVGIGQISSEVPQNLSASRPQDRQFILSSKKLLLSDSGFYLCAWSGHTSTDTQYFGPGTRLTVL.